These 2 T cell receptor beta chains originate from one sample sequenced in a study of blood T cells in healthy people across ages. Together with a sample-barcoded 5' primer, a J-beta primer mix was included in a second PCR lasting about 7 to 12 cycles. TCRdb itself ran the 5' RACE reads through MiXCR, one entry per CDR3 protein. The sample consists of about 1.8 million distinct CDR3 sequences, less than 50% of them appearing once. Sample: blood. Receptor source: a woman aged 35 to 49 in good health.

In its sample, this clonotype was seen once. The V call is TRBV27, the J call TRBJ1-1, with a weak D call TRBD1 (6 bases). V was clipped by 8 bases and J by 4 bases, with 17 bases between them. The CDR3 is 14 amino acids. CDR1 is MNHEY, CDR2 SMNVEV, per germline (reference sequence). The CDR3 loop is CASSIGGPATEAFF. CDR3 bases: TGTGCCAGCTCGATAGGGGGACCTGCCACTGAAGCTTTCTTT.

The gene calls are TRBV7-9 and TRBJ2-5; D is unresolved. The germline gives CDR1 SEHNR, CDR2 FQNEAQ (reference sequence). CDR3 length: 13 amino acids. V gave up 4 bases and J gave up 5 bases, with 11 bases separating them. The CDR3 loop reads CASSSRESETQYF. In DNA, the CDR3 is TGTGCCAGCAGCTCTAGGGAATCGGAGACCCAGTACTTC.